Below are 28 T cell receptor beta chains sequenced from a single sample in a study of Ad26.COV2.S vaccination and SARS-CoV-2 variants (dated by TCRdb to the early 2020s). The treatment or condition label for this specimen denotes: roughly 18 received Ad26.COV2.S at low or high dose, single or two shots; about 5 received placebo; per-sample allocation not given. For vaccine and placebo recipients, the sequenced repertoires came from samples collected on day 63 after the first injection. The library was produced with the immunoSEQ multiplex PCR assay. As stored in TCRdb, this immuneACCESS dataset retains in-frame rearrangements with V and J assigned. A fraction of the clones does not appear; measured against another copy, unresolved V genes explain less than half of the discrepancy, and the remainder lacks a known reason. This sample holds 400,000 to 450,000 clones; around 90% were observed only once. The top ten clones comprise approximately 12% of the sample.

The sequencing used peripheral blood, collected in a trial of Ad26.COV2.S vaccine versus placebo. These receptors all stem from a person aged 18-65 years who received the Ad26.COV2.S COVID-19 vaccine or a placebo.

The V call is TRBV6-5, the J call TRBJ1-6, with TRBD1 matching over 9 bases. The V segment lost 6 bases and the J segment 6 bases; nucleotides outside the gene matches: 6. This CDR3 comprises 15 residues. Germline assignment: CDR1 MNHEY and CDR2 SVGAGI. The CDR3 is CASRSDRGLNSPLHF. The CDR3 DNA reads as TGTGCCAGCAGATCGGACAGGGGCCTTAATTCACCCCTCCACTTT.

A single count supports this clone. The V call is TRBV5-4, the J call TRBJ2-3, with D hard to call. The V end was cut by 3 bases, the J end by 0 bases, with 8 bases between. This CDR3 is built from 14 residues. The germline CDR1 and CDR2 sequences are SGHNT and YYREEE (reference sequence). CDR3 loop: CASSWGSSTDTQYF. CDR3 DNA: TGTGCCAGCAGCTGGGGTAGCAGCACAGATACGCAGTATTTT.

The CDR3 region is CSVARGTDTEAFF. The CDR3 DNA follows: TGCAGCGTTGCGAGAGGGACGGACACTGAAGCTTTCTTT. The chain recombines TRBV29-1 with TRBJ1-1; tentative D call: TRBD1 (5 bases). Looked up from germline, CDR1 is SQVTM and CDR2 is ANQGSEA. Trimming took off 4 bases at V and 3 bases at J, with 12 bases between the two ends. This CDR3 contains 13 residues. Drawing the rest from reference TRBV29-1 and TRBJ1-1, the complete variable domain is SAVISQKPSRDICQRGTSLTIQCQVDSQVTMMFWYRQQPGQSLTLIATANQGSEATYESGFVIDKFPISRPNLTFSTLTVSNMSPEDSSIYLCSVARGTDTEAFFGQGTRLTVV.

V usage is TRBV6-5 and J usage is TRBJ2-2; the D is unclear. The CDR3 has 13 residues. Germline V gene lookup returns CDR1 MNHEY and CDR2 SVGAGI. V was cut by 6 bases and J by 6 bases, with 11 bases left in between. CDR3 sequence: CASSPEASGELFF. For the CDR3, the DNA is TGTGCCAGCAGCCCCGAGGCCTCCGGGGAGCTGTTTTTT.

This clone was seen a single time. The CDR3 spells CASSLAQGATEQYF. In DNA, the CDR3 is TGTGCCAGCAGCTTAGCACAGGGGGCGACCGAGCAGTACTTC. The chain combines TRBV7-2 with TRBJ2-7; TRBD1 aligns across 9 bases. Trimming at V came to 0 bases and at J to 6 bases, leaving 3 bases not matched to a gene. Germline lookup yields CDR1 SGHTA and CDR2 FQGNSA. The CDR3 runs to 14 residues.

The chain employs TRBV6-1 and TRBJ1-1; D gene unclear. Per the germline V gene, CDR1 is MNHNS and CDR2 is SASEGT. V was clipped by 3 bases and J by 3 bases, with 8 bases between them. This CDR3 has 13 residues. The CDR3: CASSDVEDTEAFF. DNA for the CDR3: TGTGCCAGCAGTGACGTGGAGGACACTGAAGCTTTCTTT.

A note on this clone: The sample holds other DNA sequences that translate to the same CDR3. The V gene is TRBV28, the J gene TRBJ2-3; tentative D call: TRBD2 (5 bases). V was trimmed by 2 bases and J by 2 bases, leaving 11 bases between them. CDR3 length: 15 amino acids. CDR1 and CDR2 (germline): MDHEN, SYDVKM. In DNA form, the CDR3 reads TGTGCCAGCAGTTTACCAAGCGGACTCACAGATACGCAGTATTTT. It codes for CASSLPSGLTDTQYF.

The V call is TRBV7-8, the J call TRBJ2-7, with 7 nucleotides matching TRBD1. V lost 4 bases and J lost 3; bases outside the gene matches: 9. CDR1 is SGHVS and CDR2 is FQNEAQ in the germline V gene. CDR3 size: 15 residues. CDR3 DNA: TGTGCCAGCAGCTCCCGCCGGGACAGAAGCTACGAGCAGTACTTC. Translation: CASSSRRDRSYEQYF.

The chain recombines TRBV5-4 with TRBJ2-3, with D tentatively TRBD2 (7 bases). V dropped 0 bases and J dropped 3 bases, with 11 bases sitting between them. The CDR3 length is 15 residues. Germline-derived CDR1 and CDR2 are SGHNT and YYREEE (reference sequence). This CDR3 is CASSLARGGTDTQYF. Here the CDR3 DNA reads TGTGCCAGCAGCTTGGCCAGGGGAGGGACAGATACGCAGTATTTT. Complete variable domain (other parts from reference TRBV5-4 and TRBJ2-3): ETGVTQSPTHLIKTRGQQVTLRCSSQSGHNTVSWYQQALGQGPQFIFQYYREEENGRGNFPPRFSGLQFPNYSSELNVNALELDDSALYLCASSLARGGTDTQYFGPGTRLTVL.

The chain uses TRBV19 and TRBJ2-6; D is possibly TRBD2 (6 bases). The CDR3 has 17 amino acids. The V gene's germline CDR1 is LNHDA and CDR2 SQIVND (reference sequence). With 5 bases removed from V and 0 bases from J, the gap between germline ends came to 14 bases. The DNA of the CDR3 is TGTGCCAGTAGTTTTCCCTCGGGGGTCTCTGGGGCCAACGTCCTGACTTTC. It yields the protein CASSFPSGVSGANVLTF.

The chain recombines TRBV18 with TRBJ1-4, with D possibly being TRBD1 (6 bases). The CDR3 consists of 16 residues. Germline assignment: CDR1 KGHSH and CDR2 LQKENI. Trimming removed 2 bases at V and 5 bases at J, with 15 bases between. The CDR3 nucleotides read TGTGCCAGCTCACCAAGGGTTGCACAGGGAAATGAAAAACTGTTTTTT. Its protein is CASSPRVAQGNEKLFF.

The chain uses TRBV12-3 or TRBV12-4 and TRBJ1-1; D gene unclear. The CDR3 contains 13 residues. Trimming removed 3 bases at V and 7 bases at J, with 12 bases between. CDR3: CASSLGGVSEAFF. The CDR3 nucleotides are TGTGCCAGCAGTTTGGGTGGCGTGAGTGAAGCTTTCTTT.

This sequence joins TRBV28 and TRBJ1-5, with 7 bases identical to TRBD1. CDR1 and CDR2 from the germline V gene are MDHEN and SYDVKM. The CDR3 sequence is 13 residues long. With V trimmed by 6 bases and J by 15 bases, 14 bases remained unmatched. This CDR3 is CASRAPRQGNRHF. CDR3 sequence (DNA): TGTGCCAGCAGGGCACCCCGACAGGGCAACCGGCATTTT.

The rearrangement joins TRBV28 to TRBJ1-2; a weak D match, TRBD1 (6 bases). The CDR3 has 14 residues. Germline CDR1 is MDHEN and CDR2 is SYDVKM. The V end lost 2 bases, the J end lost 6 bases, and 13 bases lay between the germline ends. The CDR3 spells CASSLLGTRDGYTF. CDR3 nucleotides: TGTGCCAGCAGTTTACTCGGGACAAGGGATGGCTACACCTTC.

This clone showed up just a few times. This chain joins TRBV19 and TRBJ1-5, with TRBD1 matching over 7 bases. Germline CDR1 LNHDA, CDR2 SQIVND (reference sequence). V lost 7 bases to trimming and J lost 4 bases; unmatched junction nucleotides: 10. This CDR3 comprises 15 residues. The CDR3 bases are TGTGCCAGTAATAAACAGGGGTTTCGGAATCAGCCCCAGCATTTT. Translated: CASNKQGFRNQPQHF.

V gene TRBV15 combines with J gene TRBJ2-7; 10 bases match TRBD1. Per germline, CDR1 LNHNV and CDR2 YYDKDF (reference sequence). The J segment lost 2 bases and the V segment lost 4 bases, leaving 2 bases of the junction unmatched. This CDR3 spans 14 amino acids. The CDR3 DNA is TGTGCCACCAGCACCGGACAGGGGGCCTACGAGCAGTACTTC. Protein: CATSTGQGAYEQYF. Full variable domain (remainder filled in from reference TRBV15 and TRBJ2-7): DAMVIQNPRYQVTQFGKPVTLSCSQTLNHNVMYWYQQKSSQAPKLLFHYYDKDFNNEADTPDNFQSRRPNTSFCFLDIRSPGLGDTAMYLCATSTGQGAYEQYFGPGTRLTVT.

The chain couples TRBV7-9 to TRBJ2-1, with 7 bases aligning to TRBD2. The CDR3 loop spans 16 amino acids. Germline assignment: CDR1 SEHNR and CDR2 FQNEAQ (reference sequence). V lost 4 bases, J lost 6 bases, and 12 bases stayed unmatched. The CDR3 loop is CASSSGGRGTGNEQFF. In DNA form, the CDR3 reads TGTGCCAGCAGCTCGGGGGGACGAGGCACGGGCAATGAGCAGTTCTTC. Drawing the rest from reference TRBV7-9 and TRBJ2-1, the complete variable domain is DTGVSQNPRHKITKRGQNVTFRCDPISEHNRLYWYRQTLGQGPEFLTYFQNEAQLEKSRLLSDRFSAERPKGSFSTLEIQRTEQGDSAMYLCASSSGGRGTGNEQFFGPGTRLTVL.

V gene TRBV5-4 combines with J gene TRBJ1-1; D is undetermined. With 0 bases removed from V and 8 bases from J, the gap between germline ends came to 5 bases. CDR3 length: 11 residues. Germline lookup yields CDR1 SGHNT and CDR2 YYREEE (reference sequence). This chain's CDR3 is CASSLAAEAFF. The DNA for the CDR3 is TGTGCCAGCAGCTTGGCAGCAGAAGCTTTCTTT.

This clone has only one observation. This same CDR3 is encoded by further DNA sequences in the sample. The V and J genes are TRBV5-1 and TRBJ1-1; D gene unclear. Trimming stripped 0 bases from V and 0 bases from J, with 9 bases between. This CDR3 has 15 residues. Germline V CDR1 and CDR2: SGHRS, YFSETQ. CDR3 loop: CASSLGAGLNTEAFF. As DNA, the CDR3 is TGCGCCAGCAGCTTGGGTGCGGGGTTGAACACTGAAGCTTTCTTT.

In this sample, this clone turned up once. The chain is built from TRBV28 and TRBJ1-6, with TRBD1 matching over 9 bases. After removal of 7 bases from V and 7 bases from J, the junction contained 8 bases not matched to a gene. The CDR3 has 15 residues. The germline V gene has CDR1 MDHEN and CDR2 SYDVKM. In DNA, the CDR3 is TGTGCCAGCACCATAGCAGGGACAGGGAATTCACCCCTCCACTTT. Amino acids: CASTIAGTGNSPLHF.

J is TRBJ2-1 and V is TRBV7-2; 8 nucleotides match TRBD2. The germline CDR1 and CDR2 sequences are SGHTA and FQGNSA. This CDR3 region has 15 residues. With V trimmed by 5 bases and J by 5 bases, 8 bases remained unmatched. CDR3 bases: TGTGCCAGCAGCGAACTAGCGGCTGGGGACAATGAGCAGTTCTTC. Protein: CASSELAAGDNEQFF.

The J gene is TRBJ2-3, the V gene TRBV6-5; 11 nucleotides line up with TRBD2. CDR3 size: 15 residues. Per the germline V gene, CDR1 is MNHEY and CDR2 is SVGAGI. V trimming: 7 bases; J trimming: 0 bases; junction bases outside the gene matches: 3. This chain's CDR3 is CASTVAGGSTDTQYF. The CDR3 DNA is TGTGCCAGCACCGTAGCGGGAGGGAGCACAGATACGCAGTATTTT.

The genes are TRBV9 and TRBJ1-6, with D possibly being TRBD1 (5 bases). The CDR3 spans 14 residues. Germline V gene data show CDR1 as SGDLS and CDR2 as YYNGEE. Trimming pared 1 base from V and 9 bases from J, leaving 11 bases between. CDR3 loop: CASSVQGRSSPLHF. DNA for the CDR3: TGTGCCAGCAGCGTACAGGGTAGGAGTTCACCCCTCCACTTT.

As regards this clone: The sample has other DNA sequences that encode this CDR3 too. This sequence joins TRBV5-1 and TRBJ2-7; 9 bases align to TRBD1. This CDR3 has 13 amino acids. Germline V gene data show CDR1 as SGHRS and CDR2 as YFSETQ. The V gene end was trimmed by 3 bases and the J gene end by 3 bases; junction bases not matched to a gene: 1. CDR3 coding DNA: TGCGCCAGCAGCTCGGGACAGGGCTACGAGCAGTACTTC. Residues: CASSSGQGYEQYF.

This clone was observed a few times. Other DNA sequences of this sample code for an identical CDR3. The genes are TRBV29-1 and TRBJ2-2; TRBD2 matches 8 bases. The V gene's germline CDR1 is SQVTM and CDR2 ANQGSEA. CDR3 length: 14 residues. The V gene end was trimmed by 4 bases and the J gene end by 2 bases; junction bases not matched to a gene: 3. DNA of the CDR3: TGCAGCGTTGGGCTAGCGGGCAACACCGGGGAGCTGTTTTTT. It encodes CSVGLAGNTGELFF.

This clone was observed a single time. The gene calls are TRBV6-5 and TRBJ1-6; 7 bases fit TRBD1. Per germline, CDR1 MNHEY and CDR2 SVGAGI. The CDR3 sequence is 14 residues long. The V segment lost 7 bases and the J segment 7 bases; nucleotides outside the gene matches: 7. CDR3 amino acids: CASTEGARNSPLHF. CDR3 in DNA: TGTGCCAGCACGGAGGGGGCTCGGAATTCACCCCTCCACTTT.

The rearrangement joins TRBV6-5 to TRBJ1-1; 7 bases are a match to TRBD1. V lost 6 bases, J lost 4 bases, and 8 bases stayed unmatched. Germline V CDR1 and CDR2: MNHEY, SVGAGI. CDR3 size: 14 residues. The CDR3 bases are TGTGCCAGCAGGCTGACAGGGCAGGGCACTGAAGCTTTCTTT. Translation gives CASRLTGQGTEAFF.

The chain carries TRBV27 and TRBJ2-3; 11 positions match TRBD2. Germline loops: CDR1 MNHEY, CDR2 SMNVEV (reference sequence). Germline trimming cut 6 bases from V and 6 bases from J; bases unmatched to any gene: 2. The CDR3 loop spans 13 amino acids. CDR3 amino acids: CASRASGRDTQYF. The CDR3 bases are TGTGCCAGCAGGGCTAGCGGGAGGGATACGCAGTATTTT.